What follows are 32 T cell receptor beta chains derived from one specimen sequenced in a study of beta chain features in type 1 diabetes (dated by TCRdb to the late 2010s). The investigation overall reported the following: In all four CD4+ subsets, TCRB CDR3 length was moderately but significantly shorter in type 1 diabetes patients.

For these TCRs, the target antigens are not known. The library came from the immunoSEQ multiplex PCR assay. The High Capacity cDNA Reverse Transcription Kit was used to reverse transcribe all of the isolated RNA, meaning that expressed TCRB transcripts were what got sequenced. TCRdb mirrors the immuneACCESS table, restricted to in-frame sequences. Some clones are absent from its copies; in checked studies, under half trace to an unresolved V gene, and the reason for the others is unknown. The sample contains 300,000 to 450,000 clones, around 12% of them found a single time. The top ten hold over 0.008% of the sample. Sequencing used naive CD4+ T cells from blood. This sample's cell subset or site label indicates: true naive CD4+ T cells. The receptors derive from a woman between 18 and 29 years old with type 1 diabetes.

The chain is built from TRBV5-6 and TRBJ1-2, with TRBD1 as a possible D gene (5 bases). CDR1 SGHDT and CDR2 YYEEEE come from the germline V gene. V lost 4 bases and J lost 4, with 23 bases in between. This CDR3 comprises 17 residues. The CDR3 DNA sequence: TGTGCCAGCAGCGCTACGAGTGGGGCAGGTACCCCCTATGGCTACACCTTC. It is translated as CASSATSGAGTPYGYTF.

This chain links TRBV2 with TRBJ2-1; 7 bases fit TRBD2. Germline V gene sequence: CDR1 SNHLY, CDR2 FYNNEI. Unmatched junction bases numbered 6, after V lost 6 bases and J lost 10 bases. This CDR3 region has 12 residues. This CDR3 reads CASSLIAGEQFF. CDR3 nucleotides: TGTGCCAGCAGCCTGATAGCGGGCGAGCAGTTCTTC.

V is TRBV4-3 and J is TRBJ2-2, with 10 bases identical to TRBD1. The CDR3 runs to 15 residues. Per the germline V gene, CDR1 is LGHNA and CDR2 is YSLEER. After removal of 4 bases from V and 4 bases from J, the junction contained 3 bases not matched to a gene. The DNA of the CDR3 is TGCGCCAGCAGCCGTGGGACAGGGGCCACCGGGGAGCTGTTTTTT. Translated: CASSRGTGATGELFF.

V and J are TRBV5-1 and TRBJ1-1; D call uncertain. The germline CDR1 and CDR2 sequences are SGHRS and YFSETQ. With 0 bases removed from V and 1 base from J, the gap between germline ends came to 10 bases. The CDR3 totals 15 residues. Here the CDR3 DNA reads TGCGCCAGCAGCTTGGATCCCGCCAGGAACACTGAAGCTTTCTTT. It is translated as CASSLDPARNTEAFF.

The chain carries TRBV4-3 and TRBJ2-1, with TRBD2 identical over 8 bases. J was trimmed by 5 bases and V by 3 bases; bases with no gene match: 9. Germline CDR1 is LGHNA and CDR2 is YSLEER. This CDR3 has 16 amino acids. CDR3 sequence (DNA): TGCGCCAGCAGCCAGCTGAGCGGGAGTAAAAACAATGAGCAGTTCTTC. This gives the protein CASSQLSGSKNNEQFF.

This clone was counted only a few times. The chain links TRBV7-2 to TRBJ2-7; a possible D gene is TRBD2 (7 bases). Deletions cut 2 bases from V and 2 bases from J, with 10 bases between. The CDR3 has 14 amino acids. Per germline, CDR1 SGHTA and CDR2 FQGNSA. The CDR3 sequence is CASSLWGGPYEQYF. Here the CDR3 DNA reads TGTGCCAGCAGCTTATGGGGGGGGCCCTACGAGCAGTACTTC.

This clone was seen a handful of times. The chain couples TRBV5-1 to TRBJ2-5; perhaps TRBD1 as D (5 bases). Trimming removed 4 bases at V and 0 bases at J, with 7 bases between. This CDR3 has 13 amino acids. Germline CDR1 reads SGHRS; CDR2 reads YFSETQ. The CDR3 sequence: CASSPRDQETQYF. In DNA, the CDR3 is TGCGCCAGCAGCCCCAGGGACCAAGAGACCCAGTACTTC.

This chain connects TRBV29-1 to TRBJ1-1; a possible D gene is TRBD1 (5 bases). The CDR3 runs to 13 residues. Germline V gives CDR1 SQVTM, CDR2 ANQGSEA. V was cut by 7 bases and J by 1 base, with 13 bases left in between. The CDR3 DNA reads TGCAGCGGTGAGGGACTGGCGAACACTGAAGCTTTCTTT. Protein: CSGEGLANTEAFF.

This clone was counted only a few times. For the CDR3, the DNA is TGTGCCAGCAGCTTAGGACTAGCGGGCGCCATTCAGTACTTC. Translated: CASSLGLAGAIQYF. The genes are TRBV7-9 and TRBJ2-4; 10 bases align to TRBD2. Germline V gene data show CDR1 as SEHNR and CDR2 as FQNEAQ (reference sequence). This CDR3 has 14 amino acids. J was trimmed by 9 bases and V by 1 base; bases with no gene match: 3.

The rearrangement joins TRBV11-2 to TRBJ1-2; 7 positions match TRBD1. The CDR3 runs 12 residues. Germline values: CDR1 SGHAT, CDR2 FQNNGV. Unmatched junction bases numbered 2, after V lost 2 bases and J lost 8 bases. As DNA, the CDR3 is TGTGCCAGCAGCTTAACAGGGGACGGCTACACCTTC. Translation gives CASSLTGDGYTF.

J is TRBJ1-1 and V is TRBV7-9; 8 bases agree with TRBD1. Germline lookup yields CDR1 SEHNR and CDR2 FQNEAQ (reference sequence). The CDR3 spans 15 residues. V lost 8 bases, J lost 4 bases, and 12 bases stayed unmatched. The CDR3 sequence is CASDLQGARFTEAFF. The CDR3 DNA is TGTGCCAGCGATTTGCAGGGGGCGCGCTTCACTGAAGCTTTCTTT.

This clone was observed a handful of times. J is TRBJ1-2 and V is TRBV29-1; 7 positions match TRBD1. This CDR3 comprises 14 residues. Germline V lookup: CDR1 SQVTM, CDR2 ANQGSEA. The J segment lost 4 bases and the V segment lost 1 base, leaving 6 bases of the junction unmatched. CDR3 DNA: TGCAGCGTTGAAGGCCGGGACAGCAGCTATGGCTACACCTTC. Translating gives CSVEGRDSSYGYTF. The variable domain in full, with the rest retrieved from reference TRBV29-1 and TRBJ1-2, is SAVISQKPSRDICQRGTSLTIQCQVDSQVTMMFWYRQQPGQSLTLIATANQGSEATYESGFVIDKFPISRPNLTFSTLTVSNMSPEDSSIYLCSVEGRDSSYGYTFGSGTRLTVV.

This chain joins TRBV6-6 and TRBJ2-1; no clear D. CDR3 size: 11 residues. Germline V gene sequence: CDR1 MNHNY, CDR2 SVGAGI (reference sequence). With 6 bases removed from V and 5 bases from J, the gap between germline ends came to 5 bases. The CDR3 sequence: CASSPHNEQFF. In DNA, the CDR3 is TGTGCCAGCAGCCCTCACAATGAGCAGTTCTTC.

The chain uses TRBV5-1 and TRBJ2-5, with D unclear. The CDR3 contains 14 residues. With 1 base removed from V and 2 bases from J, the gap between germline ends came to 9 bases. The germline V gene has CDR1 SGHRS and CDR2 YFSETQ. CDR3 protein: CASSLSGLQETQYF. The CDR3 DNA follows: TGCGCCAGCAGCTTGTCGGGTCTACAAGAGACCCAGTACTTC.

The gene calls are TRBV9 and TRBJ2-7; 8 bases align to TRBD1. V was pared by 0 bases and J by 3 bases, with 2 bases of the junction left unmatched. The CDR3 is made up of 14 amino acids. The V gene's germline CDR1 is SGDLS and CDR2 YYNGEE. The CDR3 spells CASSVEQGGYEQYF. In DNA form, the CDR3 reads TGTGCCAGCAGCGTAGAACAGGGGGGCTACGAGCAGTACTTC.

This clone has a handful of counts. This chain joins TRBV4-2 and TRBJ1-4, with 8 positions matching TRBD1. Germline-derived CDR1 and CDR2 are LGHNA and YNFKEQ. The CDR3 runs to 17 residues. The ends lost 3 bases at V and 7 bases at J; junction bases unmatched: 13. CDR3 sequence: CASSHADRVVAREKLFF. DNA of the CDR3: TGTGCCAGCAGCCATGCGGACAGGGTTGTAGCTCGTGAAAAACTGTTTTTT.

This clone was seen a few times. V is TRBV15 and J is TRBJ1-4; D not certain. This CDR3 comprises 13 residues. CDR1 is LNHNV, CDR2 YYDKDF, per germline (reference sequence). V was shortened by 5 bases and J by 7 bases, with 11 bases between the two germline ends. For the CDR3, the DNA is TGTGCCACCAGCTCTCAACGGGTTGAAAAACTGTTTTTT. Protein: CATSSQRVEKLFF.

This clone was seen more than once but under ten times. The J gene is TRBJ2-3, the V gene TRBV2; TRBD2 is a possible D gene (6 bases). V lost 8 bases and J lost 5, with 11 bases in between. The CDR3 sequence is 12 residues long. Germline-derived CDR1 and CDR2 are SNHLY and FYNNEI. CDR3 DNA sequence: TGTGCCAGCGGAGGGAGTGGAGATACGCAGTATTTT. Translation: CASGGSGDTQYF.

This chain joins TRBV28 and TRBJ2-7; D is possibly TRBD1 (5 bases). This CDR3 spans 12 amino acids. The ends were cut back, 2 bases at V and 9 bases at J, with 11 bases in the middle. Germline CDR1 reads MDHEN; CDR2 reads SYDVKM. The CDR3 region is CASSLQGRRQYF. CDR3 sequence (DNA): TGTGCCAGCAGTTTACAGGGCCGAAGGCAGTACTTC.

This clone was seen a few times. The chain recombines TRBV21-1 with TRBJ2-1; the table names TRBD2, a call not compared with the DNA. TRBV21-1 is a documented pseudogene. The length of the CDR3 is 12 residues. The CDR3 protein is CASSKSGRWGVF. CDR3 DNA: TGTGCCAGCAGCAAATCGGGCCGCTGGGGAGTCTTC.

V gene TRBV2 combines with J gene TRBJ2-2; TRBD2 aligns across 13 bases. The junction had 3 bases not matched to a gene; V was cut back by 6 bases and J by 5 bases. CDR1 SNHLY and CDR2 FYNNEI come from the germline V gene. The CDR3 length is 15 residues. The DNA for the CDR3 is TGTGCCAGCAGCACTAGCGGGGGGGGAACCGGGGAGCTGTTTTTT. Protein product: CASSTSGGGTGELFF.

This clone was found a few times. The gene calls are TRBV28 and TRBJ1-4; 11 bases map to TRBD1. V shed 5 bases, J shed 11 bases, and the junction held 7 bases outside the gene matches. This CDR3 has 14 amino acids. The germline V gene has CDR1 MDHEN and CDR2 SYDVKM. CDR3 sequence reads: CASSQDRGLLKLFF. Written as DNA, the CDR3 is TGTGCCAGCAGTCAGGACAGGGGGCTTCTGAAACTGTTTTTT.

This clone was counted between two and nine times. V usage is TRBV6-5 and J usage is TRBJ1-2; 9 bases agree with TRBD1. CDR1 MNHEY and CDR2 SVGAGI come from the germline V gene. CDR3 length: 15 residues. The ends lost 0 bases at V and 10 bases at J; junction bases unmatched: 9. CDR3: CASSYSRRDRDDYTF. In DNA form, the CDR3 reads TGTGCCAGCAGTTACTCGAGAAGGGACAGGGACGACTACACCTTC.

This clone has more than one count but fewer than ten. The rearrangement uses TRBV7-9 and TRBJ2-7, with 11 bases lining up with TRBD1. Germline CDR1 and CDR2: SEHNR and FQNEAQ (reference sequence). V lost 1 base, J lost 11 bases, and 4 bases stayed unmatched. The length of the CDR3 is 13 residues. The CDR3 nucleotides read TGTGCCAGCAGCTTAGGGGACAGGGGGAAAAAGTACTTC. It encodes CASSLGDRGKKYF.

This clone showed up just a few times. In the same sample, other DNA sequences code for this CDR3. The genes are TRBV13 and TRBJ2-5; TRBD2 matches 12 bases. This CDR3 region has 14 residues. After removal of 4 bases from V and 5 bases from J, the junction contained 2 bases not matched to a gene. Germline V lookup: CDR1 PRHDT, CDR2 FYEKMQ (reference sequence). DNA for the CDR3: TGTGCCAGCAGCTCGACTAGCGGGGGTGAGACCCAGTACTTC. Translated: CASSSTSGGETQYF.

This CDR3 is CASSVALHEGENTIYF. The CDR3 DNA reads as TGTGCCAGCAGCGTAGCTCTCCACGAAGGGGAAAACACCATATATTTT. The chain recombines TRBV9 with TRBJ1-3; weak D call: TRBD1 (5 bases). CDR1 SGDLS and CDR2 YYNGEE come from the germline V gene. Trimming cost V 0 bases and J 6 bases, with 16 bases left between them. This CDR3 contains 16 residues.

This clone occurred a few times. The chain has TRBV7-9 and TRBJ2-7; a possible D gene is TRBD2 (7 bases). This CDR3 has 14 amino acids. Germline-derived CDR1 and CDR2 are SEHNR and FQNEAQ (reference sequence). The V and J ends lost 4 bases and 2 bases respectively, with 12 bases between them. The CDR3, as DNA: TGTGCCAGCAGCTCAAGGGGGGGTCCCTACGAGCAGTACTTC. Translating gives CASSSRGGPYEQYF. Variable domain in full (rest from reference TRBV7-9 and TRBJ2-7): DTGVSQNPRHKITKRGQNVTFRCDPISEHNRLYWYRQTLGQGPEFLTYFQNEAQLEKSRLLSDRFSAERPKGSFSTLEIQRTEQGDSAMYLCASSSRGGPYEQYFGPGTRLTVT.

The chain combines TRBV7-9 with TRBJ2-5; D is perhaps TRBD1 (6 bases). The CDR3 has 14 amino acids. CDR1 and CDR2 from the germline V gene are SEHNR and FQNEAQ (reference sequence). The V gene lost 3 bases and the J gene lost 3 bases, with 11 bases spanning the gap. CDR3 in DNA: TGTGCCAGCAGCTTTTCAGGGGCGGAAGAGACCCAGTACTTC. Residues: CASSFSGAEETQYF. Full variable domain (rest looked up from reference TRBV7-9 and TRBJ2-5): DTGVSQNPRHKITKRGQNVTFRCDPISEHNRLYWYRQTLGQGPEFLTYFQNEAQLEKSRLLSDRFSAERPKGSFSTLEIQRTEQGDSAMYLCASSFSGAEETQYFGPGTRLLVL.

This clone occurred a few times. The chain combines TRBV7-2 with TRBJ2-7, with no clear D. V lost 5 bases and J lost 2, with 13 bases in between. This CDR3 region has 14 residues. Germline V gene sequence: CDR1 SGHTA, CDR2 FQGNSA. CDR3 bases: TGTGCCAGCAGCCCCCGACACGCAGCCTACGAGCAGTACTTC. Its protein is CASSPRHAAYEQYF.

The V call is TRBV5-6, the J call TRBJ1-1; maybe TRBD1 (5 bases). Trimming took 5 bases from V and 6 from J, leaving 17 bases between them. CDR3 length: 14 residues. Per germline, CDR1 SGHDT and CDR2 YYEEEE. As DNA, the CDR3 is TGTGCCAGCAGGGCGTCAGGACAAGGGGCTGAAGCTTTCTTT. It encodes CASRASGQGAEAFF.

This rearrangement joins TRBV4-2 to TRBJ2-3; D perhaps matches TRBD2 (5 bases). CDR3 length equals 16 residues. V was trimmed by 1 base and J by 6 bases, leaving 17 bases between them. Germline CDR1 reads LGHNA; CDR2 reads YNFKEQ. This chain's CDR3 is CASSQAPEGVSDTQYF. CDR3 sequence (DNA): TGTGCCAGCAGCCAAGCACCCGAGGGCGTATCGGATACGCAGTATTTT.

The V gene is TRBV15, the J gene TRBJ2-6, with 7 bases matching TRBD2. This CDR3 region has 20 residues. V gave up 5 bases and J gave up 0 bases; unmatched junction bases: 16. CDR1 is LNHNV and CDR2 is YYDKDF in the germline V gene (reference sequence). The CDR3, as DNA: TGTGCCACCAGCCGTTTGTCTCTAGCGGAACTCTACTCTGGGGCCAACGTCCTGACTTTC. It encodes CATSRLSLAELYSGANVLTF.